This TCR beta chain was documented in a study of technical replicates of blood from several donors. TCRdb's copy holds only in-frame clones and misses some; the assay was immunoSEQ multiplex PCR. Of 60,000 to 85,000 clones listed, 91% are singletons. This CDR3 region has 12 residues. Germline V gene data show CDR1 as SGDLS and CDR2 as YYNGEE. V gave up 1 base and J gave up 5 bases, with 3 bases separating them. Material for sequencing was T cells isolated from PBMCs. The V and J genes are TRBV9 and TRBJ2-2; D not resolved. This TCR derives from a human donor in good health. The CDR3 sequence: CASSVLTGELFF. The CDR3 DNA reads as TGTGCCAGCAGCGTACTTACCGGGGAGCTGTTTTTT.